One sample yielded the 13 T cell receptor beta chains listed below, sequenced in a study of graft-versus-host responses after intestinal transplantation. Sequenced by immunoSEQ multiplex PCR; TCRdb stores in-frame clones only, minus some. The sample yields about 86,000 clones, approximately 90% seen once. These TCRs are of unknown antigen specificity. The sample consisted of unstimulated CD4+ T cells sorted from spleen or lymph node cells, taken before transplant. Receptor source: a human donor who was the organ donor for an intestinal transplant.

The chain has TRBV7-9 and TRBJ2-3, with TRBD2 matching over 7 bases. The germline CDR1 and CDR2 sequences are SEHNR and FQNEAQ (reference sequence). The CDR3 consists of 15 residues. Unmatched junction bases numbered 7, after V lost 5 bases and J lost 2 bases. The CDR3 spells CASSHRAGVTDTQYF. CDR3 bases: TGTGCCAGCAGCCATCGGGCGGGGGTCACAGATACGCAGTATTTT.

This chain links TRBV7-9 with TRBJ2-7, with D perhaps TRBD2 (5 bases). Trimming stripped 5 bases from V and 4 bases from J, with 12 bases between. The CDR3 extends over 13 amino acids. From germline, CDR1 is SEHNR and CDR2 FQNEAQ (reference sequence). The CDR3 nucleotides read TGTGCCAGCAGCCCAGCCGGGGTTTACGAGCAGTACTTC. Translation gives CASSPAGVYEQYF.

This clone was seen a few times. The rearrangement links TRBV28 to TRBJ2-1; D not certain. CDR1 and CDR2 from the germline V gene are MDHEN and SYDVKM. The CDR3 sequence is 14 residues long. V was clipped by 5 bases and J by 8 bases, with 16 bases between them. In DNA form, the CDR3 reads TGTGCCAGCAGTCTGGTCCCCCCTCGAGATGAGCAGTTCTTC. Its protein product is CASSLVPPRDEQFF.

This chain links TRBV5-1 with TRBJ1-4; 7 bases fit TRBD1. V lost 0 bases and J lost 3; bases outside the gene matches: 5. This CDR3 has 16 residues. The germline V gene has CDR1 SGHRS and CDR2 YFSETQ. The CDR3 here is CASSLGRGRANEKLFF. In DNA form, the CDR3 reads TGCGCCAGCAGCTTGGGGAGGGGGCGAGCTAATGAAAAACTGTTTTTT.

Details on this clone: Other DNA variants within this sample encode the same CDR3. The chain uses TRBV7-3 and TRBJ2-5; D is perhaps TRBD2 (5 bases). V lost 2 bases and J 5 bases, leaving 9 bases between the germline ends. The CDR3 contains 13 residues. The V gene's germline CDR1 is SGHTA and CDR2 FQGTGA. The CDR3 DNA reads TGTGCCAGCAGCTTATCTCCGGGGGAGACCCAGTACTTC. It codes for CASSLSPGETQYF.

This chain connects TRBV5-6 to TRBJ2-6, with D tentatively TRBD1 (5 bases). Trimming took off 4 bases at V and 0 bases at J, with 14 bases between the two ends. CDR3 length: 17 residues. Germline V gives CDR1 SGHDT, CDR2 YYEEEE. In DNA, the CDR3 is TGTGCCAGCAGCGGTGGGGCGTACCACTCTGGGGCCAACGTCCTGACTTTC. Translated: CASSGGAYHSGANVLTF.

This clone is a singleton in its sample. V and J are TRBV7-2 and TRBJ2-2; 10 bases map to TRBD2. CDR1 and CDR2 from the germline V gene are SGHTA and FQGNSA. Trimming removed 8 bases from V and 6 bases from J; junction bases left unmatched: 6. The CDR3 runs to 14 residues. CDR3: CASRLAGAPGELFF. Here the CDR3 DNA reads TGTGCCAGCCGCCTAGCGGGAGCCCCCGGGGAGCTGTTTTTT.

This chain connects TRBV4-3 to TRBJ2-7; possible D gene TRBD2, 6 bases. The CDR3 contains 17 residues. The germline gives CDR1 LGHNA, CDR2 YSLEER. V lost 0 bases, J lost 1 base, and 16 bases lay in between. This CDR3 reads CASSQDWRDGASYEQYF. CDR3 coding DNA: TGCGCCAGCAGCCAAGATTGGCGGGACGGTGCTTCCTACGAGCAGTACTTC.

This clone has just one count. The V call is TRBV9, the J call TRBJ2-7; D uncertain. CDR1 is SGDLS, CDR2 YYNGEE, per germline. This CDR3 region has 13 residues. Trimming shortened V by 4 bases and J by 1 base, and 9 bases separated the two germline ends. Written as DNA, the CDR3 is TGTGCCAGCAGCCTAGAGCCTTCCTACGAGCAGTACTTC. As protein: CASSLEPSYEQYF.

The chain recombines TRBV18 with TRBJ2-7; TRBD1 matches 9 bases. Losses at the gene ends were 4 bases for V and 1 base for J; bases not matched to a gene: 5. This CDR3 is built from 15 residues. The germline gives CDR1 KGHSH, CDR2 LQKENI. The CDR3 sequence: CASSQRTGESYEQYF. For the CDR3, the DNA is TGTGCCAGCTCACAACGGACAGGGGAATCCTACGAGCAGTACTTC.

The chain links TRBV4-1 to TRBJ2-2; tentative D call: TRBD1 (7 bases). The CDR3 length is 20 residues. Germline assignment: CDR1 MGHRA and CDR2 YSYEKL. Trimming pared 7 bases from V and 5 bases from J, leaving 32 bases between. Written as DNA, the CDR3 is TGCGCCAGCACGCGAGGACAGGCGGGCCGGGCTAGCGTAGTTACCGGGGAGCTGTTTTTT. Protein: CASTRGQAGRASVVTGELFF.

The chain uses TRBV27 and TRBJ1-1, with D maybe TRBD1 (5 bases). Germline CDR1 is MNHEY and CDR2 is SMNVEV (reference sequence). The V gene lost 3 bases and the J gene lost 5 bases, with 13 bases spanning the gap. The length of the CDR3 is 14 residues. CDR3: CASSFWGDSTEAFF. For the CDR3, the DNA is TGTGCCAGCAGTTTTTGGGGGGACTCGACTGAAGCTTTCTTT.

The chain links TRBV9 to TRBJ2-5; D may be TRBD2 (6 bases). The CDR3 has 14 amino acids. Deletions cut 4 bases from V and 4 bases from J, with 14 bases between. Germline V CDR1 and CDR2: SGDLS, YYNGEE. The CDR3 protein is CASSPTRRGETQYF. For the CDR3, the DNA is TGTGCCAGCAGCCCAACTAGGCGGGGAGAGACCCAGTACTTC.